This is a list of T cell receptor beta chains from one sample in a study of shared clonotypes between healthy human individuals. Data came from immunoSEQ multiplex PCR; TCRdb stores just in-frame clones and leaves some out. The profile shows about 600,000 clones, less than 98% of them singletons. The sequencing input was naive CD4+ T cells sorted from blood. Source of these receptors: a woman under 40 in good health. Each CDR3 is given with its conserved first and last residue. The D gene is left open where the match is weak. Clone size is not always given. Where it is, it says once, few, many or a class for expanded clones.

TRBJ1-2 | NA | TRBD1 | TRBV6-5 | TGTGCCAGCAGTTACGAGGGACAGACCTCCTGGGGCTACACCTTC | CASSYEGQTSWGYTF
TRBJ1-1 | NA | TRBD1 | TRBV10-1 | TGCGCCAGCAGTGAGTCGACCACAGGGGGCCATACTGAAGCTTTCTTT | CASSESTTGGHTEAFF
TRBJ2-7 | NA | NA | TRBV5-1 | TGCGCCAGCAGCTTACGGGAATACTCCTACGAGCAGTACTTC | CASSLREYSYEQYF
TRBJ2-2 | NA | NA | TRBV5-1 | TGCGCCAGCAGCTTGGAGGGAAGGGACACCGGGGAGCTGTTTTTT | CASSLEGRDTGELFF
TRBJ2-7 | NA | NA | TRBV10-1 | TGCGCCAGCAGTGACTACTCCTACGAGCAGTACTTC | CASSDYSYEQYF
TRBJ2-3 | NA | TRBD2 | TRBV29-1 | TGCAGCGTGACTAGCGGGAGTACTAATACGCAGTATTTT | CSVTSGSTNTQYF
TRBJ1-4 | NA | NA | TRBV6-4 | TGTGCCAGCAGTAGAGATAGGGGTGAAAAACTGTTTTTT | CASSRDRGEKLFF
TRBJ1-1 | NA | NA | TRBV9 | TGTGCCAGCAGCGTTCCCCGGGGTGAAGCTTTCTTT | CASSVPRGEAFF
TRBJ1-5 | NA | NA | TRBV2 | TGTGCCAGCAGAAATCCGAATAGCAATCAGCCCCAGCATTTT | CASRNPNSNQPQHF
TRBJ2-7 | NA | TRBD1 | TRBV5-1 | TGCGCCAGCAGCTTTCTCCGGGACAGATCCTACGAGCAGTACTTC | CASSFLRDRSYEQYF
TRBJ1-4 | NA | TRBD1 | TRBV28 | TGTGCCAGCAGTTGGGGGACAGGGGATGAAAAACTGTTTTTT | CASSWGTGDEKLFF
TRBJ2-1 | NA | TRBD2 | TRBV7-8 | TGTGCCAGCAGCTTACTAGCGGGTGTGAGCCATGAGCAGTTCTTC | CASSLLAGVSHEQFF
TRBJ2-1 | NA | NA | TRBV7-6 | TGTGCCAGCAGCTTAGTAGGGCGAACCGGGACCGAGCAGTTCTTC | CASSLVGRTGTEQFF
TRBJ2-3 | NA | NA | TRBV4-1 | TGCGCCAGCAGCCCCCGGCCCACAGATACGCAGTATTTT | CASSPRPTDTQYF
TRBJ2-2 | NA | NA | TRBV9 | TGTGCCAGCAGCGTAGAGGTTGGCACCGGGGAGCTGTTTTTT | CASSVEVGTGELFF
TRBJ2-1 | once | NA | TRBV28 | TGTGCCAGCAGTTTCAGCGGGCTCGATGAGCAGTTCTTC | CASSFSGLDEQFF
TRBJ2-7 | NA | NA | TRBV18 | TGTGCCAGCTCTCCGAGGGGAGTAGGGACCAGCTACGAGCAGTACTTC | CASSPRGVGTSYEQYF
TRBJ2-1 | once | TRBD2 | TRBV7-9 | TGTGCCAGCAGCTCTCGCTGGGCATTCCCCTTAGCGGGAGAGCAGTTCTTC | CASSSRWAFPLAGEQFF
TRBJ2-3 | NA | NA | TRBV28 | TGTGCCAGCAGTCATAACAGGGCCCCGACCGAATTCACAGATACGCAGTATTTT | CASSHNRAPTEFTDTQYF
TRBJ2-3 | NA | NA | TRBV28 | TGTGCCAGCAGTTTAAACCGGGGCACGGGGACAGATACGCAGTATTTT | CASSLNRGTGTDTQYF
TRBJ2-7 | NA | NA | TRBV28 | TGTGCCACCCTCCGTGAGGGCTCCTACGAGCAGTACTTC | CATLREGSYEQYF
TRBJ1-3 | NA | NA | TRBV9 | TGTGCCAGCAGCTACCGACAGGAGGGTATGGGGAGAAACACCATATATTTT | CASSYRQEGMGRNTIYF
TRBJ1-6 | NA | TRBD1 | TRBV28 | TGTGCCAGCAACCTCGACAGGGTGAATTCACCCCTCCACTTT | CASNLDRVNSPLHF
TRBJ2-6 | NA | TRBD2 | TRBV11-3 | TGTGCCAGCAGCGCGCTAGCGGGTAGCTCTGGGGCCAACGTCCTGACTTTC | CASSALAGSSGANVLTF
TRBJ2-5 | NA | TRBD2 | TRBV6-5 | TGTGCCAGCAGTTCTACCTACGCGGGAGAGGAAGAGACCCAGTACTTC | CASSSTYAGEEETQYF
TRBJ2-7 | once | TRBD1 | TRBV11-2 | TGTGCCAGCAGCTTAGGCGAAGGGACAGGGCACTACGAGCAGTACTTC | CASSLGEGTGHYEQYF
TRBJ2-7 | NA | NA | TRBV6-5 | TGTGCCAGCAGTTATTCGGAGACCACCTACGAGCAGTACTTC | CASSYSETTYEQYF
TRBJ1-1 | NA | TRBD1 | TRBV29-1 | TGCAGCGTAGAGGGACAGGGCGCGGGATTCTTT | CSVEGQGAGFF
TRBJ2-2 | NA | NA | TRBV7-2 | TGTGCCAGCAGAAGGGGCAACACCGGGGAGCTGTTTTTT | CASRRGNTGELFF
TRBJ1-1 | NA | NA | TRBV14 | TGTGCCTCCAAAGGTCGGGGATGGGACACTGAAGCTTTCTTT | CASKGRGWDTEAFF
TRBJ1-3 | NA | NA | TRBV4-1 | TGCGCCAGCAGCCAAGCTTGGCTTGGGCACATCGTGAACACCATATATTTT | CASSQAWLGHIVNTIYF
TRBJ2-1 | NA | NA | TRBV10-2 | TGCGCCAGCAGTGGGGAACCCCTAGGGGCCTACAATGAGCAGTTCTTC | CASSGEPLGAYNEQFF
TRBJ1-2 | NA | NA | TRBV19 | TGTGCCAGTATGGGGTTCTATGGCTACACCTTC | CASMGFYGYTF